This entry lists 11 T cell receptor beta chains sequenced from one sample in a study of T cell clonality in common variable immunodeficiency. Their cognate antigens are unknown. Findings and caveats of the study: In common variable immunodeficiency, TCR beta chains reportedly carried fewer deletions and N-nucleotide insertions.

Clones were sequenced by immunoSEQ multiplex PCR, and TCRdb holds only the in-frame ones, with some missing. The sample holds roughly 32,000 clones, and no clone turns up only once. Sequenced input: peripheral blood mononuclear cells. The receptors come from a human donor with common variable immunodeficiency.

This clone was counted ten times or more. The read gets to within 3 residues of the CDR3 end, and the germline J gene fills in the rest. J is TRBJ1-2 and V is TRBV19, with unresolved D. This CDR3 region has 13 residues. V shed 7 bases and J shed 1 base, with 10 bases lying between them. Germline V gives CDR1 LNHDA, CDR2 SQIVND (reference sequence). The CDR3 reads CASTNIHNYGYTF. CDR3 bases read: TGTGCCAGTACGAACATTCATAACTATGGC.

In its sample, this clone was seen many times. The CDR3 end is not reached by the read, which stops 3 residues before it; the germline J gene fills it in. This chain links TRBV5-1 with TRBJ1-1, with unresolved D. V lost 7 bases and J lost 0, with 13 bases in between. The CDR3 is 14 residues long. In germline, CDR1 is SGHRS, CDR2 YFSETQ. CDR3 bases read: TGCGCCAGCGCTGAAAGTAGTATGAACACTGAA. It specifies CASAESSMNTE. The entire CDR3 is CASAESSMNTEAFF.

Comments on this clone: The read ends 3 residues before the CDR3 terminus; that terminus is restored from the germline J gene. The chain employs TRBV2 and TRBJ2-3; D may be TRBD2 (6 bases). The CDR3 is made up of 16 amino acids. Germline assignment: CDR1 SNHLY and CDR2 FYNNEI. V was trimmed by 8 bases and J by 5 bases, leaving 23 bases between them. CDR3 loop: CASQQLRGGRGDTQYF. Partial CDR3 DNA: TGTGCCAGCCAGCAGCTTAGGGGAGGTAGGGGAGATACG.

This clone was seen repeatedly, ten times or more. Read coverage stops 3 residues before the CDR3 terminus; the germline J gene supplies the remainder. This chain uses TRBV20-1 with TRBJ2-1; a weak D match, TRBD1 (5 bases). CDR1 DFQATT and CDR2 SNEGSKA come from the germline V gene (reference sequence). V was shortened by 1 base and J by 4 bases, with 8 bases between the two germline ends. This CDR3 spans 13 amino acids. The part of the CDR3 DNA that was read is TGCAGTGCTAGAGGGGGCGCGTACAATGAG. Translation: CSARGGAYNE. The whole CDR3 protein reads CSARGGAYNEQFF.

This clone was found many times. The CDR3 loop is CASRGWDWVYNEQFF. The CDR3 bases that were read are TGTGCCAGCAGAGGTTGGGACTGGGTCTACAATGAG. V is TRBV2 and J is TRBJ2-1; maybe TRBD2 (6 bases). The read ends 3 residues shy of where the CDR3 ends; the end is completed using the germline J gene. Trimming pared 6 bases from V and 3 bases from J, leaving 15 bases between. This CDR3 contains 15 residues. Germline lookup yields CDR1 SNHLY and CDR2 FYNNEI.

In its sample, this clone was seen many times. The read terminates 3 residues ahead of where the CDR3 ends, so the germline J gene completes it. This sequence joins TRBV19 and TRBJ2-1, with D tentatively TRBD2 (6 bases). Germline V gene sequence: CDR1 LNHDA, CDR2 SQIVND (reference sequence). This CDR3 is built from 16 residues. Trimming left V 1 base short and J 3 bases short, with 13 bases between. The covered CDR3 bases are TGTGCCAGTAGTATAGGCCGAGCGGGTAACTACAATGAG. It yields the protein CASSIGRAGNYNE. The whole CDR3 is CASSIGRAGNYNEQFF.

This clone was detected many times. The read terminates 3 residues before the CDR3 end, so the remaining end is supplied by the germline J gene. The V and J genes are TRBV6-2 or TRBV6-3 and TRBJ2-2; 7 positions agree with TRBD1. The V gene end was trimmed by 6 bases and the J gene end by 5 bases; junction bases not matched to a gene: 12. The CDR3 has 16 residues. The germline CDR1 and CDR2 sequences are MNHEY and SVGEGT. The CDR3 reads CASSPDRVRKTGELFF. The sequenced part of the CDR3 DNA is TGTGCCAGCAGCCCCGACAGGGTCCGGAAGACCGGGGAG.

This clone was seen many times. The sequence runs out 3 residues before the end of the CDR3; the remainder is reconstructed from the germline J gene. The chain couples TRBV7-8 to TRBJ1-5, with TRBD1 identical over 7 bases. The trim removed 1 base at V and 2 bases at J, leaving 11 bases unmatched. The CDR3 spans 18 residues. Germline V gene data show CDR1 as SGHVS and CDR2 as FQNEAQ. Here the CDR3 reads CASSLVVHNRGGNQPQHF. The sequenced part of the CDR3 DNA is TGTGCCAGCAGCTTAGTTGTTCATAACAGGGGAGGCAATCAGCCC.

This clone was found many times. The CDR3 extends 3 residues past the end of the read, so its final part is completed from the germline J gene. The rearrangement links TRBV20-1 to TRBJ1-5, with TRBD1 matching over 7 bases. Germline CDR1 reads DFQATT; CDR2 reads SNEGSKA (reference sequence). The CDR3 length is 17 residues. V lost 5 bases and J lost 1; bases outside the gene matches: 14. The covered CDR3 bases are TGCAGTGCTCTCTCAGGGGAAGGGGGCGAGAGCAATCAGCCC. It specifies CSALSGEGGESNQP. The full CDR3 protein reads CSALSGEGGESNQPQHF.

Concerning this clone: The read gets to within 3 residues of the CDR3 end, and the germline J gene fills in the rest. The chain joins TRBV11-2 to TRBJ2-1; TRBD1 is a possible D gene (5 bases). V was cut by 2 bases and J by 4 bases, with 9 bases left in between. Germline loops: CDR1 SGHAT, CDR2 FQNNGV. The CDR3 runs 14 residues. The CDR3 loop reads CASSLTRTYNEQFF. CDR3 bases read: TGTGCCAGCAGCTTAACCCGGACATACAATGAG.

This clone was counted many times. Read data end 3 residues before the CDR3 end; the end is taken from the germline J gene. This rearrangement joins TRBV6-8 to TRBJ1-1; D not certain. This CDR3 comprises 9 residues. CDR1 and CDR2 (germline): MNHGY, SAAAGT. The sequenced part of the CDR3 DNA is TGTGCCACCCTCCCCCGA. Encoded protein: CATLPR. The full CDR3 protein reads CATLPRAFF.